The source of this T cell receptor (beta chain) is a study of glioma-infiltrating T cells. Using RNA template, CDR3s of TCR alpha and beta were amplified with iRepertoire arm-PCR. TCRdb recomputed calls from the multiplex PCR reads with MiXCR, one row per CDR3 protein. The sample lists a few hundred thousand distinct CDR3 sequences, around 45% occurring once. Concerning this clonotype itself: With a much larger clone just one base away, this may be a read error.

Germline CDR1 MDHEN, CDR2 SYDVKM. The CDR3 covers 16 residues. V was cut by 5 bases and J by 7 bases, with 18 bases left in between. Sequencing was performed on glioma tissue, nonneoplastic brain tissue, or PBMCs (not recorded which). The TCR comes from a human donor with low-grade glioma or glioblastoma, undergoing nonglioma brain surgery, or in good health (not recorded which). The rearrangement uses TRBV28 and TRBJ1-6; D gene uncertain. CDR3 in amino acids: CASSPQVFLANSPLHF. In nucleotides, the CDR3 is TGTGCCAGCAGTCCCCAGGTGTTCCTAGCCAATTCACCCCTCCACTTT.